Below, 8 T cell receptor beta chains from the same sample are listed, as sequenced in a study of CXCR3-negative and CXCR3-positive naive CD8 T cells (dated by TCRdb to about 2019). The paper as a whole reports these results and caveats: Compared with CXCR3-negative naive cells, CXCR3-positive naive cells had TRB CDR3s with higher hydrophobicity (lower Kidera factor 4), lower energy, and higher strength and volume indices.

This sample was sequenced with a NextSeq 550. The Human TCR Profiling Kit (MiLaboratory) was used to prepare UMI-labeled 5' RACE TRB cDNA libraries. The reads went through TCRdb reprocessing, and each CDR3 protein sequence gets one entry with no DNA. The sample has about 84,000 distinct CDR3 sequences on record. The ten largest clones take up around 0.62% of the sample. The antigens for these receptors are not known. Sequenced: naive CXCR3+ CD8+ T cells from blood. The cell subset or site label on this specimen signifies: CD45RO-CCR7+CD27+CD95- naive CD8+ T cells expressing CXCR3 (TNR3+). These receptors were collected from a human donor in good health. Some clones in this sample may be carry-over from other donors' samples.

The CDR3 loop reads CASIPIQGDTDTQYF. The chain uses TRBV28 and TRBJ2-3; the D call from TCRdb, TRBD1, cannot be confirmed without DNA. The CDR3 consists of 15 residues. Per the germline V gene, CDR1 is MDHEN and CDR2 is SYDVKM. The full variable domain, its missing parts supplied by reference TRBV28 and TRBJ2-3, is DVKVTQSSRYLVKRTGEKVFLECVQDMDHENMFWYRQDPGLGLRLIYFSYDVKMKEKGDIPEGYSVSREKKERFSLILESASTNQTSMYLCASIPIQGDTDTQYFGPGTRLTVL.

The J gene is TRBJ1-4, the V gene TRBV30; the TCRdb D gene call, TRBD1, has no DNA to confirm it. Germline lookup yields CDR1 GTSNPN and CDR2 SVGIG (reference sequence). The CDR3 has 15 residues. The CDR3 protein is CAWSASSGTNEKLFF.

The rearrangement uses TRBV28 and TRBJ2-2; the D call from TCRdb, TRBD2, cannot be confirmed without DNA. Per germline, CDR1 MDHEN and CDR2 SYDVKM. This CDR3 has 15 residues. CDR3 amino acids: CASSFTSGGAGELFF.

CDR3 sequence: CASSPGTGNIEAFF. The chain employs TRBV7-8 and TRBJ1-1; TCRdb reports TRBD1, a call that lacks DNA to check it against. The CDR3 is 14 residues long. Germline V lookup: CDR1 SGHVS, CDR2 FQNEAQ.

The chain combines TRBV11-2 with TRBJ2-7; as DNA is missing, the TRBD2 call by TCRdb cannot be tested. This CDR3 is built from 13 residues. CDR1 and CDR2 (germline): SGHAT, FQNNGV. CDR3 sequence: CASSPSPGNEQYF.

J is TRBJ2-3 and V is TRBV28. There are 15 residues in the CDR3. Germline CDR1 reads MDHEN; CDR2 reads SYDVKM. CDR3 sequence: CASSLTVSSTDTQYF. The full variable domain, in which reference TRBV28 and TRBJ2-3 provide the parts outside the CDR3, is DVKVTQSSRYLVKRTGEKVFLECVQDMDHENMFWYRQDPGLGLRLIYFSYDVKMKEKGDIPEGYSVSREKKERFSLILESASTNQTSMYLCASSLTVSSTDTQYFGPGTRLTVL.

J is TRBJ2-1 and V is TRBV5-1. The CDR3 sequence is 12 residues long. Per germline, CDR1 SGHRS and CDR2 YFSETQ. CDR3: CASRFSYNEQFF.

The chain has TRBV5-5 and TRBJ2-2; lacking DNA, the TRBD1 call made by TCRdb goes unchecked. The CDR3 loop spans 14 amino acids. The germline CDR1 and CDR2 sequences are SGHKS and YYEKEE (reference sequence). The CDR3 loop is CASSLETGTGELFF.